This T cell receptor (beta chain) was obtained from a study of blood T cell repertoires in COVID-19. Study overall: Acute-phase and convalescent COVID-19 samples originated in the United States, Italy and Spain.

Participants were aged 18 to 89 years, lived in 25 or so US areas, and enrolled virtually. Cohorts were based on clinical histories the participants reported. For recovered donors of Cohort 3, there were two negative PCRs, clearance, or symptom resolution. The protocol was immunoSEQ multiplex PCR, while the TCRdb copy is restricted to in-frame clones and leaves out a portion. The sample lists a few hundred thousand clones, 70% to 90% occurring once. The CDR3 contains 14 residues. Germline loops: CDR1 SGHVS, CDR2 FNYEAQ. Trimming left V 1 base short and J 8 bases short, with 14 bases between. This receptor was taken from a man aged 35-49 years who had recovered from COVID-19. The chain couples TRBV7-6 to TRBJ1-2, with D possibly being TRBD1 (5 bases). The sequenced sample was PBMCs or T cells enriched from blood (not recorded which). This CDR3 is CASSLVVQGGGYTF. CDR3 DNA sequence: TGTGCCAGCAGCTTAGTCGTTCAGGGAGGCGGCTACACCTTC.